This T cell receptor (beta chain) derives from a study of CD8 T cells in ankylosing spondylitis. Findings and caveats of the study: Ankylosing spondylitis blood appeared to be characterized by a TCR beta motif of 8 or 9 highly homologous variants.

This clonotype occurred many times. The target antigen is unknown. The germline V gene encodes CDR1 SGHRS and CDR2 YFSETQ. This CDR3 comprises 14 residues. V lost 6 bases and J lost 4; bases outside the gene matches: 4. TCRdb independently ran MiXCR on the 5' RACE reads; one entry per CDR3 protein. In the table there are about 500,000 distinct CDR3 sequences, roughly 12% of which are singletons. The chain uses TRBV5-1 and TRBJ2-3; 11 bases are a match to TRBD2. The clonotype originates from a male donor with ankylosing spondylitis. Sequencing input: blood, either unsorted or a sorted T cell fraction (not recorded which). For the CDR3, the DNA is TGCGCCAGCACGGTGACTAGCGGGGCAGATACGCAGTATTTT. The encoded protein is CASTVTSGADTQYF.